The rows below give T cell receptor beta chains drawn from one sample of a study of blood T cell repertoires in COVID-19. The method was immunoSEQ multiplex PCR; TCRdb's version includes in-frame clones alone and lacks a portion of them. The sample comprises 250,000 or so clones, around 83% of which are singletons, and under 2.5% rests with the top ten. Sequenced sample: peripheral blood. Receptor source: a man between 40 and 49 years old who had recovered from COVID-19. CDR3s include the opening cysteine and the closing phenylalanine or tryptophan. The order of the fields is J gene, D gene, clone size, V gene, CDR3 DNA, CDR3 protein. D genes are given only for firm matches. The size of a clone is reported for some rows only, either as once, few or many, or as a class for expanded clones.

TRBJ2-1,-,-,TRBV9,TGTGCCAGCAGCGTAGCTTCGAAGGGGTCCTACAATGAGCAGTTCTTC,CASSVASKGSYNEQFF
TRBJ2-5,TRBD2,-,TRBV5-4,TGTGCCAGCAGCTCTCCGGGACTAGCGGGAGAGACCCAGTACTTC,CASSSPGLAGETQYF
TRBJ1-4,TRBD1,few,TRBV27,TGTGCCAGCAGTACCCGGACAGGGGTGGGAAAACTGTTTTTT,CASSTRTGVGKLFF
TRBJ1-1,-,-,TRBV5-4,TGTGCCAGCAGCTTCCAGGCGGGCGAAGCTTTCTTT,CASSFQAGEAFF
TRBJ1-4,-,-,TRBV3-1/TRBV3-2,TGTGCCAGCAGCCCAGGGTCTAATGAAAAACTGTTTTTT,CASSPGSNEKLFF
TRBJ1-1,-,few,TRBV5-1,TGCGCCAGCAGCCGGCGGGCCGGGGAAGCTTTCTTT,CASSRRAGEAFF
TRBJ1-5,TRBD1,-,TRBV30,TGTGCCTGGAGCCCTACAGGGGGGAATCAGCCCCAGCATTTT,CAWSPTGGNQPQHF
TRBJ1-2,TRBD1,-,TRBV4-3,TGCGCCAGCAGCCAGGGACAGGGGGGCTATGGCTACACCTTC,CASSQGQGGYGYTF
TRBJ2-6,TRBD1,-,TRBV5-1,TGCGCCAGCCAGACAGGGTACTCTGGGGCCAACGTCCTGACTTTC,CASQTGYSGANVLTF
TRBJ1-3,-,-,TRBV2,TGTGCCAGCAGCGACCAGGGTGGCTCTGGAAACACCATATATTTT,CASSDQGGSGNTIYF
TRBJ1-2,-,many,TRBV5-5,TGTGCCAGCAGCTTGGTATCGCCGAGCAACTATGGCTGCACCTTC,CASSLVSPSNYGCTF
TRBJ1-2,TRBD1,-,TRBV19,TGTGCCAGTAGGCCTAGGGGGCAGAACTATGGCTACACCTTC,CASRPRGQNYGYTF
TRBJ2-3,TRBD2,-,TRBV27,TGTGCCAGCAGTTTAACTTCAGGGACTAGCGGCCGAGAGTTCGGTGGCACAGATACGCAGTATTTT,CASSLTSGTSGREFGGTDTQYF
TRBJ2-5,TRBD2,-,TRBV7-2,TGTGCCAGCAGCGCGCGGACTAGCGGGAGGGGAGGGGAGACCCAGTACTTC,CASSARTSGRGGETQYF
TRBJ2-7,TRBD2,-,TRBV3-1/TRBV3-2,TGTGCCAGCAGCCCGATACTAGCGGGAGGCGAGCAGTACTTC,CASSPILAGGEQYF
TRBJ1-4,-,-,TRBV16,TGTGCCAGCAGCCATACAGGCGTTGGTAATGAAAAACTGTTTTTT,CASSHTGVGNEKLFF
TRBJ1-6,-,few,TRBV2,TGTGCCAGCAGTGGAAGCGCAAACCGTAATTCACCCCTCCACTTT,CASSGSANRNSPLHF
TRBJ1-6,TRBD1,-,TRBV7-9,TGTGCCAGCAGCTTAACCCAGGGGGATTCACCCCTCCACTTT,CASSLTQGDSPLHF
TRBJ1-4,-,-,TRBV7-9,TGTGCCAGCAGCTTAGAACGAGGAGAAAAACTGTTTTTT,CASSLERGEKLFF
TRBJ2-7,-,medium-sized,TRBV6-2/TRBV6-3,TGTGCCAGCAGTTACAAGGGGTACGAGCAGTACTTC,CASSYKGYEQYF
TRBJ1-1,-,-,TRBV19,TGTGCCAGTAGGGCCTGGGCCAACATGAACACTGAAGCTTTCTTT,CASRAWANMNTEAFF
TRBJ1-1,-,once,TRBV7-2,TGTGCCAGCAGCTTAGACCCCGGCAGGAGGGCTTTCTTT,CASSLDPGRRAFF
TRBJ2-1,TRBD2,few,TRBV6-1,TGTGCCAGCAGTGAAACAGGACTAGCGGGTTGGGAGCAGTTCTTC,CASSETGLAGWEQFF
TRBJ1-2,-,once,TRBV6-6,TGTGCCAGCGTTCCACTCAGGGAGGCGAGTGGCTACACCTTC,CASVPLREASGYTF
TRBJ1-2,TRBD1,-,TRBV12-3/TRBV12-4,TGTGCCAGCAGTTTATGGGACAGGGGTGGCTACACCTTC,CASSLWDRGGYTF
TRBJ2-1,-,-,TRBV25-1,TGTGCCAGCAGGGGGGCAGATAAATACAATGAGCAGTTCTTC,CASRGADKYNEQFF
TRBJ1-1,TRBD1,once,TRBV29-1,TGCAGCGTTGGCCGGGACAGCTTCATGAACACTGAAGCTTTCTTT,CSVGRDSFMNTEAFF
TRBJ2-7,-,once,TRBV7-9,TGTGCCAGCAGCTCGGACAGAATTACCTACGAGCAGTACTTC,CASSSDRITYEQYF
TRBJ1-3,-,once,TRBV5-1,TGCGCCAGCAGATACGGCAGCGGCTCTCAGGACACCATATATTTT,CASRYGSGSQDTIYF
TRBJ1-2,TRBD1,once,TRBV29-1,TGCAGCGTTTGGACCCCCAGGGGGCATAATGGCTACACCTTC,CSVWTPRGHNGYTF
TRBJ2-7,-,-,TRBV6-5,TGTGCCAGCAGTAGGGGCAGAACCTACGAGCAGTACTTC,CASSRGRTYEQYF
TRBJ2-1,TRBD1,many,TRBV10-1,TGCGCCAGCAGTGGGACAGGGGGATACAATGAGCAGTTCTTC,CASSGTGGYNEQFF
TRBJ1-6,-,-,TRBV5-4,TGTGCCAGCACCCTTACCGGGACATCTTCACCCCTCCACTTT,CASTLTGTSSPLHF
TRBJ1-2,TRBD1,-,TRBV6-2/TRBV6-3,TGTGCCAGCAGTTACTCGGGGACAGACTATGGCTACACCTTC,CASSYSGTDYGYTF
TRBJ1-1,-,-,TRBV18,TGTGCCAGCTCACTACTAGAGAACACTGAAGCTTTCTTT,CASSLLENTEAFF
TRBJ2-7,-,few,TRBV5-4,TGTGCCAGCAGCTTTGCGGGATCCTACGAGCAGTACTTC,CASSFAGSYEQYF
TRBJ2-5,-,-,TRBV18,TGTGCCAGCTCACCACCGCAGGGGTCCCAAGAGACCCAGTACTTC,CASSPPQGSQETQYF
TRBJ2-7,TRBD2,few,TRBV6-6,TGTGCCAGCAGTGTTGTAGCGGGAGGGGCCTACGAGCAGTACTTC,CASSVVAGGAYEQYF
TRBJ1-2,TRBD1,-,TRBV6-5,TGTGCCGTAGGCTTACAGGGGGCGGGCTATGGCTACACCTTC,CAVGLQGAGYGYTF
TRBJ2-5,-,-,TRBV6-6,TGTGCCAGCAATCGAAGGTGGAGGGGAACTCAAGAGACCCAGTACTTC,CASNRRWRGTQETQYF
TRBJ1-6,-,-,TRBV2,TGTGCCAGCAGTGGCCAGGGCTCCTATAATTCACCCCTCCACTTT,CASSGQGSYNSPLHF
TRBJ2-7,TRBD1,-,TRBV3-1/TRBV3-2,TGTGCCAGCAGCCAAGATGGGCGGGACAGGGGCTACGAGCAGTACTTC,CASSQDGRDRGYEQYF
TRBJ2-7,-,-,TRBV5-6,TGTGCCAGCAGCTTTAACAAGCGGGGTAGGGGGATCTACGAGCAGTACTTC,CASSFNKRGRGIYEQYF
TRBJ2-1,TRBD2,-,TRBV9,TGTGCCAGCAGCGTAGCGACTAGCGGTGCCTACAATGAGCAGTTCTTC,CASSVATSGAYNEQFF
TRBJ2-7,TRBD1,once,TRBV4-1,TGCGCCAGCAGCCAGGACACAGGGGGCGTGGACGAGCAGTACTTC,CASSQDTGGVDEQYF
TRBJ2-7,TRBD2,-,TRBV2,TGTGCCAGCAGCGGGGGACTAGCGGGATACGAGCAGTACTTC,CASSGGLAGYEQYF